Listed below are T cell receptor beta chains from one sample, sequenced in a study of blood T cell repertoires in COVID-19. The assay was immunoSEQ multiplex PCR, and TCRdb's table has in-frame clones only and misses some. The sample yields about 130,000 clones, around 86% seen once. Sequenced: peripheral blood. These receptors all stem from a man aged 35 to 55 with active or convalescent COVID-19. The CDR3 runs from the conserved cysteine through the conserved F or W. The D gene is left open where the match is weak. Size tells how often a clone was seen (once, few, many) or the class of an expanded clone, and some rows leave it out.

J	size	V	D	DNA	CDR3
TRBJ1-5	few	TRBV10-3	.	TGTGCCATCAGTGAGAGGACAGCGAATCAGCCCCAGCATTTT	CAISERTANQPQHF
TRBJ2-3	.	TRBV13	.	TGTGCCAGCAGCTTAGTAGGAGGATTTGATACGCAGTATTTT	CASSLVGGFDTQYF
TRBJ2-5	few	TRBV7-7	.	TGTGCTAGCAGCTTTTCAACGACAGAAAAAGAGACCCAGTACTTC	CASSFSTTEKETQYF
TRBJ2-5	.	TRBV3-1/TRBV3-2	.	TGTGCCAGCAGCCCAGGTCGGGGCGGGGCGGGGGAGACCCAGTACTTC	CASSPGRGGAGETQYF
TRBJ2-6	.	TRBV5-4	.	TGTGCCAGCAGCGGTCGGGGTCCTGGGGCCAACGTCCTGACTTTC	CASSGRGPGANVLTF
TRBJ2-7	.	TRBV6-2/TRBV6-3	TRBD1	TGTGCCAGCAGTTCTCCAGGGACAGGCGACTCCTACGAGCAGTACTTC	CASSSPGTGDSYEQYF
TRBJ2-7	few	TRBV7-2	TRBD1	TGTGCCAGCAGCGGGCGGGACAGGGATGAGCAGTACTTC	CASSGRDRDEQYF
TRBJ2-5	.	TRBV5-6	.	TGTGCCAGCAGCTCACAGGGATCATGGGAGACCCAGTACTTC	CASSSQGSWETQYF
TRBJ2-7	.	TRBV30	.	TGTGCCTGGAGTGTAACCAGTTTCGAGCAGTACTTC	CAWSVTSFEQYF
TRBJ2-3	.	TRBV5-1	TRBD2	TGCGCCAGCAGCGATAGCGGGGGGAGGACAGATACGCAGTATTTT	CASSDSGGRTDTQYF
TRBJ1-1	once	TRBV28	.	TGTGCCAGCAGTCGGGCGGGGCTCAACACTGAAGCTTTCTTT	CASSRAGLNTEAFF
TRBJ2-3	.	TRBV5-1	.	TGCGCCAGCAGATTGGGGACCGGGGGGCGATACACAGATACGCAGTATTTT	CASRLGTGGRYTDTQYF
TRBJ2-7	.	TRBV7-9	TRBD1	TGTGCCAGCAGCCGCAAAACCTGGGACAGGGGCGGGTACGAGCAGTACTTC	CASSRKTWDRGGYEQYF
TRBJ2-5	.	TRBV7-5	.	TGTGCGGAGGGAGGGACAAAGTACTTC	CAEGGTKYF
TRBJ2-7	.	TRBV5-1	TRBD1	TGCGCCAGCAGCTTGGGCAACCCAGGGACAGTACTCCTAGTCGACGAGCAGTACTTC	CASSLGNPGTVLLVDEQYF
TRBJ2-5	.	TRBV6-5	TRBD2	TGTGCCAGCATCCCAACCGGGGGGGAGACCCAGTACTTC	CASIPTGGETQYF
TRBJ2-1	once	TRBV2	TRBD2	TGTGCCAGCAGTAAACCGGGACTACAATACAATGAGCAGTTCTTC	CASSKPGLQYNEQFF
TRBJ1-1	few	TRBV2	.	TGTGCCAGCAGTGATGAGTACAACACTGAAGCTTTCTTT	CASSDEYNTEAFF
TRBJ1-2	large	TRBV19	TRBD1	TGTGCCAGTAGTATCCGAGGGGGCGAAGGCTACACCTTC	CASSIRGGEGYTF
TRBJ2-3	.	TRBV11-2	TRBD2	TGTGCCAGCAGCGGGCGGGGGGGCAGAGATACGCAGTATTTT	CASSGRGGRDTQYF
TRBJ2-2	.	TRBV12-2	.	TGTGCAAGTCGCTTAATTTTCCGGGGGGACCCGGTAATCGCCGGGGAGCTGTTTTTT	CASRLIFRGDPVIAGELFF
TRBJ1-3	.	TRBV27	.	TGTGCCAGCAGTTTAAGAGCCCTAACCGGAAACACCATATATTTT	CASSLRALTGNTIYF
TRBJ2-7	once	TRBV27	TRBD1	TGTGCCAGCAGTTTTCGACAGGGTACAGAGTACTTC	CASSFRQGTEYF
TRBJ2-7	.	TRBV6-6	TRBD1	TGTGCCAGCAAACAGACAGGGGGTTCCTACGAGCAGTACTTC	CASKQTGGSYEQYF
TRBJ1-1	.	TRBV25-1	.	TGTGCCAGCACCTCAAATTTCAGGTTCACTGAAGCTTTCTTT	CASTSNFRFTEAFF
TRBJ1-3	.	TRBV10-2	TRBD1	TGCGCCAGCAGTGAGCAGGGGGCGAACACCATATATTTT	CASSEQGANTIYF
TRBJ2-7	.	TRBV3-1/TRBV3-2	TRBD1	TGTGCCAGCAGCCAAGAAGGGACAGCCTACGAGCAGTACTTC	CASSQEGTAYEQYF
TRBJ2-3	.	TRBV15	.	TGTGCCACCAGCAGCCCCATGGCAGAGGGCTTATATACGCAGTATTTT	CATSSPMAEGLYTQYF
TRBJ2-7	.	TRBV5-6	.	TGTGCCAGCAGCTTGGCGACAGCCCTGAGCGAGCAGTACTTC	CASSLATALSEQYF
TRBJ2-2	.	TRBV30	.	TGTGCCTGGAGTGTGAGGGGGACCGGGGAGCTGTTTTTT	CAWSVRGTGELFF
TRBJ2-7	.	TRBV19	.	TGTGCCAGTAGTATAGGTGGGGCAAAAAACTACGAGCAGTACTTC	CASSIGGAKNYEQYF
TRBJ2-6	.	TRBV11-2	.	TGTGCCAGCAGCTCCCTCCGAACAACGGCCAACGTCCTGACTTTC	CASSSLRTTANVLTF
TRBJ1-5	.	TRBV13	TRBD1	TGTGCCAGCAGCGGGGGACAGAATCAGCCCCAGCATTTT	CASSGGQNQPQHF
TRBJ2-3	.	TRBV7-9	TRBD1	TGTGCCAGCAGCACCTACACAGGGGGTATGCAGTATTTT	CASSTYTGGMQYF
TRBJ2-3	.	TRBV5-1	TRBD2	TGCGCCAGCACGGTAGCGGGGGAAGATACGCAGTATTTT	CASTVAGEDTQYF
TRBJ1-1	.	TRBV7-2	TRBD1	TGTGCCAGCAGCTTCGACAGGGGAAATGAAGCTTTCTTT	CASSFDRGNEAFF
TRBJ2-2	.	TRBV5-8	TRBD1	TGTGCCAGCAGCCCTGGGACAGCGAACACCGGGGAGCTGTTTTTT	CASSPGTANTGELFF
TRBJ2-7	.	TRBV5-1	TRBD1	TGCGCCAGCAGCGGCGGGACAGGGGGGGCCTACGAGCAGTACTTC	CASSGGTGGAYEQYF
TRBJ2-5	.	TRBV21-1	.	TGTGCCAGCAGCAACCTAGCGGGGCACCAAGAGACCCAGTACTTC	CASSNLAGHQETQYF
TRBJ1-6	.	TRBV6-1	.	TGTGCCAGCAGTGATCGAGCCTCAAGGGGCACCCTCCACTTT	CASSDRASRGTLHF
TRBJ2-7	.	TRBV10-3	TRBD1	TGTGCCACCCAGACAGGGGGCATCAACGAGCAGTACTTC	CATQTGGINEQYF
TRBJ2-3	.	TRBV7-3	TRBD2	TGTGCCAGCAGCTTAAACCCCCCTAGCGGGGGGCCATGGGATACGCAGTATTTT	CASSLNPPSGGPWDTQYF
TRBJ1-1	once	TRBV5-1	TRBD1	TGCGCCAGCAGCTTGGCGGGACAGGGTTTTGATGCTTTCTTT	CASSLAGQGFDAFF
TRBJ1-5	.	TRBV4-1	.	TGCGCCAGCAGCCAAGACAGGGGATTTGACAATCAGCCCCAGCATTTT	CASSQDRGFDNQPQHF
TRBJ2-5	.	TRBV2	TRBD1	TGTGCCAGCACTCAAGCCGGGACAGGACTCCAAGAGACCCAGTACTTC	CASTQAGTGLQETQYF
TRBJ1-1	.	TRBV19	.	TGTGCCAGTAGTATCGAGGGTTTCACTGAAGCTTTCTTT	CASSIEGFTEAFF
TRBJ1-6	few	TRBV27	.	TGTGCCAGCAGTTTAGGGCAGGTTTATAATTCACCCCTCCACTTT	CASSLGQVYNSPLHF
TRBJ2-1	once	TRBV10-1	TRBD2	TGCGCCAGCAGTGACGGTAGCGGGGGGTCCAATGAGCAGTTCTTC	CASSDGSGGSNEQFF
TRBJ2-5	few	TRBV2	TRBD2	TGTGCCAGCAGTGGCGGGGGGACTACTCAAGAGACCCAGTACTTC	CASSGGGTTQETQYF
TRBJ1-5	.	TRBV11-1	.	TGTGCCAGCAGCTTAGAGGGGATAGGTCAGCCCCAGCATTTT	CASSLEGIGQPQHF
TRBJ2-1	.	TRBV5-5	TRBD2	TGTGCCAGCAGCACCGCTAGCGGGGGAGGTCATGAGCAGTTCTTC	CASSTASGGGHEQFF
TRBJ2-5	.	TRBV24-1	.	TGTGCCACCAGTCCAGGGGTGGGGGAGACCCAGTACTTC	CATSPGVGETQYF
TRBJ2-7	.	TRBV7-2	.	TGTGCCAGCAGCTTAGGGGGCGTTGCCTACGAGCAGTACTTC	CASSLGGVAYEQYF
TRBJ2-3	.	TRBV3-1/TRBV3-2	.	TGTGCCAGCAGCCAAGCGGGGGTTGGGACAGATACGCAGTATTTT	CASSQAGVGTDTQYF
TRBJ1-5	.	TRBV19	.	TGTGCCAGTAGTATTGTATATTATAGCAATCAGCCCCAGCATTTT	CASSIVYYSNQPQHF